The 23 T cell receptor beta chains in this list originate from one sample, sequenced in a study of identical twins. Each CDR3 protein is one row after TCRdb ran MiXCR on the 5' RACE reads. The table has some 210,000 distinct CDR3 sequences, more than 15% seen once; the top ten hold roughly two fifths. The sample also formed part of further work on T cells expressing NK-cell markers.

Sequencing input: CD8+ T cells sorted from blood. Receptors were obtained from a woman under 30 in good health.

The genes are TRBV7-9 and TRBJ1-2, with unresolved D. The V and J ends lost 5 bases and 6 bases respectively, with 10 bases between them. From germline, CDR1 is SEHNR and CDR2 FQNEAQ (reference sequence). There are 12 residues in the CDR3. CDR3 sequence (DNA): TGTGCCAGCAGCCGTTCAGTGGATGGCTACACCTTC. Protein: CASSRSVDGYTF.

V is TRBV7-9 and J is TRBJ2-2; D remains ambiguous. Per the germline V gene, CDR1 is SEHNR and CDR2 is FQNEAQ (reference sequence). V lost 6 bases, J lost 1 base, and 6 bases lay in between. The CDR3 covers 13 residues. The chain's CDR3 is CASREVNTGELFF. Written as DNA, the CDR3 is TGTGCCAGCAGGGAAGTGAACACCGGGGAGCTGTTTTTT. Together with reference TRBV7-9 and TRBJ2-2, the CDR3 gives the full variable domain: DTGVSQNPRHKITKRGQNVTFRCDPISEHNRLYWYRQTLGQGPEFLTYFQNEAQLEKSRLLSDRFSAERPKGSFSTLEIQRTEQGDSAMYLCASREVNTGELFFGEGSRLTVL.

V is TRBV6-2 or TRBV6-3 and J is TRBJ2-7; D ambiguous. Germline CDR1 reads MNHEY; CDR2 reads SVGEGT. Trimming cost V 5 bases and J 5 bases, with 7 bases left between them. CDR3 length: 11 amino acids. The CDR3 region is CASSEIDEQYF. As DNA, the CDR3 is TGTGCCAGCAGTGAAATAGACGAGCAGTACTTC.

The V call is TRBV12-5, the J call TRBJ1-1; no definite D call. CDR1 and CDR2 from the germline V gene are LGHNT and FRNRAP. There are 15 residues in the CDR3. V lost 7 bases to trimming and J lost 5 bases, with 20 bases between them. The DNA of the CDR3 is TGTGCTAGTGCCGACTGGGAGGGAGCTGGGACTGAAGCTTTCTTT. It specifies CASADWEGAGTEAFF.

V usage is TRBV5-1 and J usage is TRBJ2-7; D might be TRBD1 (5 bases). Trimming pared 4 bases from V and 4 bases from J, leaving 12 bases between. Germline CDR1 reads SGHRS; CDR2 reads YFSETQ. The length of the CDR3 is 13 residues. DNA for the CDR3: TGCGCCAGCAGCCTGGGGCCCCAATACGAGCAGTACTTC. It encodes CASSLGPQYEQYF.

This clonotype has a count of ten or more. This sequence joins TRBV5-1 and TRBJ1-1, with D perhaps matching TRBD1 (6 bases). V was clipped by 1 base and J by 6 bases, with 19 bases between them. Germline-derived CDR1 and CDR2 are SGHRS and YFSETQ. The CDR3 extends over 16 amino acids. CDR3 loop: CASSLREFGGHSEAFF. The CDR3 DNA reads as TGCGCCAGCAGCTTGAGGGAGTTTGGGGGGCATTCTGAAGCTTTCTTT.

The rearrangement uses TRBV7-6 and TRBJ2-3; TRBD1 matches at 7 bases. This CDR3 is 12 amino acids long. Per germline, CDR1 SGHVS and CDR2 FNYEAQ. V shed 6 bases, J shed 6 bases, and the junction held 3 bases outside the gene matches. This chain's CDR3 is CASSQGVDTQYF. The CDR3 nucleotides read TGTGCCAGCAGTCAGGGGGTGGATACGCAGTATTTT.

The sample holds a few counts of this clonotype. The chain uses TRBV13 and TRBJ1-5, with TRBD1 as a possible D gene (5 bases). Trimming pared 3 bases from V and 2 bases from J, leaving 11 bases between. CDR1 and CDR2 from the germline V gene are PRHDT and FYEKMQ (reference sequence). The CDR3 runs to 15 residues. The CDR3 loop is CASSFGGGGNQPQHF. DNA of the CDR3: TGTGCCAGCAGCTTCGGCGGGGGAGGCAATCAGCCCCAGCATTTT.

The chain links TRBV14 to TRBJ2-7, with D possibly called TRBD1 or TRBD2 (5 bases each). The CDR3 runs 15 residues. Germline V lookup: CDR1 SGHDN, CDR2 FVKESK. Trimming cost V 2 bases and J 0 bases, with 11 bases left between them. CDR3: CASSQSGASSYEQYF. The DNA for the CDR3 is TGTGCCAGCAGCCAATCCGGGGCCAGCTCCTACGAGCAGTACTTC.

This clonotype has a handful of counts. The J gene is TRBJ2-1, the V gene TRBV12-3 or TRBV12-4; tentative D call: TRBD1 (6 bases). Trimming took 5 bases from V and 2 from J, leaving 16 bases between them. The CDR3 length is 16 residues. The CDR3 nucleotides read TGTGCCAGCAGTCCACCAGACAGGAAACCCTACAATGAGCAGTTCTTC. Its translation: CASSPPDRKPYNEQFF.

The gene calls are TRBV18 and TRBJ1-4; a possible D gene is TRBD1 (5 bases). This CDR3 is 21 amino acids long. From germline, CDR1 is KGHSH and CDR2 LQKENI. The ends were cut back, 3 bases at V and 6 bases at J, with 32 bases in the middle. CDR3 bases: TGTGCCAGCTCACCTATAGTCCTCGGTTACCGGGACGGGGACCAAGATGAAAAACTGTTTTTT. This translates into CASSPIVLGYRDGDQDEKLFF.

This clonotype was seen a few times. The chain uses TRBV29-1 and TRBJ2-6; no reliable D call. The germline V gene has CDR1 SQVTM and CDR2 ANQGSEA. CDR3 size: 16 residues. Trimming pared 0 bases from V and 0 bases from J, leaving 9 bases between. CDR3 in amino acids: CSVEEGKDSGANVLTF. The DNA of the CDR3 is TGCAGCGTTGAAGAGGGTAAAGACTCTGGGGCCAACGTCCTGACTTTC.

This clonotype was seen a handful of times. This chain uses TRBV7-6 with TRBJ2-7; D possibly uses TRBD1 or TRBD2 (5 bases each). The CDR3 spans 16 residues. CDR1 is SGHVS and CDR2 is FNYEAQ in the germline V gene. V lost 0 bases, J lost 4 bases, and 16 bases lay in between. The DNA for the CDR3 is TGTGCCAGCAGCTTAGCGATGGGACCACTTATGTACGAGCAGTACTTC. Its translation: CASSLAMGPLMYEQYF. Based on the CDR3 plus reference TRBV7-6 and TRBJ2-7, the full variable domain is GAGVSQSPRYKVTKRGQDVALRCDPISGHVSLYWYRQALGQGPEFLTYFNYEAQQDKSGLPNDRFSAERPEGSISTLTIQRTEQRDSAMYRCASSLAMGPLMYEQYFGPGTRLTVT.

The V and J genes are TRBV20-1 and TRBJ2-1, with TRBD2 matching 11 bases. V lost 5 bases and J lost 7; bases outside the gene matches: 10. This CDR3 is 15 amino acids long. The V gene's germline CDR1 is DFQATT and CDR2 SNEGSKA (reference sequence). CDR3 nucleotide sequence: TGCAGTGCTCCTCGGGGGACTAGCGGTCTTAATGAGCAGTTCTTC. Translated: CSAPRGTSGLNEQFF.

The chain employs TRBV6-2 or TRBV6-3 and TRBJ1-5; maybe TRBD1 (6 bases). The germline V and J ends were trimmed by 10 bases and 3 bases, with 16 bases remaining between them. The CDR3 length is 14 residues. CDR1 and CDR2 from the germline V gene are MNHEY and SVGEGT. CDR3 protein: CATQGWLPNQPQHF. CDR3 in DNA: TGTGCCACCCAGGGGTGGCTTCCCAATCAGCCCCAGCATTTT.

This chain uses TRBV6-2 or TRBV6-3 with TRBJ2-1, with 10 bases matching TRBD2. V was clipped by 5 bases and J by 0 bases; unmatched bases: 4. The CDR3 contains 16 residues. CDR1 and CDR2 from the germline V gene are MNHEY and SVGEGT. The CDR3 is CASSSPSGSSYNEQFF. The CDR3 DNA follows: TGTGCCAGCAGTAGCCCTAGCGGGAGCTCCTACAATGAGCAGTTCTTC.

This clonotype was seen a single time. Since no conserved phenylalanine or tryptophan closes the CDR3, a read error is the likely cause. The rearrangement uses TRBV7-2 and TRBJ2-7; TRBD2 might be the D (6 bases). CDR1 and CDR2 from the germline V gene are SGHTA and FQGNSA. The CDR3 is 13 residues long. The CDR3 region is CASLRDFPYEQYL. CDR3 in DNA: TGTGCGAGCCTCCGGGACTTTCCCTACGAGCAGTACTTA.

Only a few counts were recorded for this clonotype. The chain combines TRBV12-3 or TRBV12-4 with TRBJ2-1, with TRBD2 as a possible D gene (6 bases). The CDR3 consists of 14 residues. Trimming cost V 6 bases and J 3 bases, with 12 bases left between them. This CDR3 reads CASRDSGYYNEQFF. The CDR3 DNA follows: TGTGCCAGCAGAGATAGCGGATACTACAATGAGCAGTTCTTC.

This clonotype was seen a few times. The chain is built from TRBV29-1 and TRBJ2-3, with a tentative D call TRBD1 (6 bases). CDR3 length equals 12 residues. Germline-derived CDR1 and CDR2 are SQVTM and ANQGSEA. The ends were cut back, 3 bases at V and 6 bases at J, with 10 bases in the middle. CDR3 coding DNA: TGCAGCGTTGATGGGACACCGGATACGCAGTATTTT. Translation: CSVDGTPDTQYF.

The V gene is TRBV7-2, the J gene TRBJ2-7; 8 nucleotides match TRBD2. The CDR3 is 15 residues long. Unmatched junction bases numbered 11, after V lost 4 bases and J lost 6 bases. Germline loops: CDR1 SGHTA, CDR2 FQGNSA. CDR3 residues: CASSSLSGRRGEQYF. The CDR3 DNA reads TGTGCCAGCAGCTCCCTAAGCGGGAGACGGGGCGAGCAGTACTTC.

The V and J genes are TRBV3-1 and TRBJ2-1; D perhaps matches TRBD1 (6 bases). V was trimmed by 1 base and J by 8 bases, leaving 15 bases between them. CDR1 is LGHDT, CDR2 YNNKEL, per germline (reference sequence). This CDR3 contains 15 residues. The CDR3 here is CASSQVYGGPHEQFF. The CDR3 region has the DNA TGTGCCAGCAGCCAAGTATATGGGGGCCCCCATGAGCAGTTCTTC.

This chain links TRBV20-1 with TRBJ2-2, with D tentatively TRBD2 (5 bases). The CDR3 runs to 16 residues. Trimming took off 1 base at V and 0 bases at J, with 12 bases between the two ends. Germline CDR1 and CDR2: DFQATT and SNEGSKA (reference sequence). The CDR3 here is CSARVGSGSNTGELFF. CDR3 in DNA: TGCAGTGCTAGAGTCGGGTCGGGGTCGAACACCGGGGAGCTGTTTTTT.

This rearrangement joins TRBV5-6 to TRBJ2-1; TRBD2 agrees at 11 bases. In germline, CDR1 is SGHDT, CDR2 YYEEEE. V shed 4 bases, J shed 0 bases, and the junction held 18 bases outside the gene matches. CDR3 length: 21 amino acids. CDR3 bases: TGTGCCAGCAGCGCCACGGGAGGGAGTAGCGGGGGGGGAAGCTCCTACAATGAGCAGTTCTTC. This sequence encodes CASSATGGSSGGGSSYNEQFF.